Listed below are T cell receptor beta chains from one sample, sequenced in a study of blood T cell repertoires in COVID-19. Produced via immunoSEQ multiplex PCR; TCRdb's table is partial and in-frame only. This table holds fewer than 250,000 clones, 81% found once. The sample was PBMCs or T cells enriched from blood (not recorded which). Receptors were obtained from a woman in her fifties or sixties with acute COVID-19. Both conserved end residues are part of each CDR3. D genes are given only for firm matches. Clone sizes are given selectively: once, few, many, or a class where the clone is expanded.

j_call clone_size d_call v_call cdr3_nt cdr3_aa
TRBJ1-5 . . TRBV7-5 TGTGTCAGAAGCTTTATAAGGGACAGAGAAAAATCCGGGGCCCAGCATTTT CVRSFIRDREKSGAQHF
TRBJ2-7 . . TRBV5-6 TGTGCCAGCAGCCCAACGGGAAACTCCTACGAGCAGTACTTC CASSPTGNSYEQYF
TRBJ1-4 . TRBD1 TRBV5-1 TGCGCCAGCAGGCCGACCGGGACAGCCGAAGAAAAACTGTTTTTT CASRPTGTAEEKLFF
TRBJ2-3 . TRBD1 TRBV7-6 TGTGCCAGCAGCTTTTCACAGGGGGCTACAGCAGATACGCAGTATTTT CASSFSQGATADTQYF
TRBJ1-3 once TRBD1 TRBV5-6 TGTGCCAGCAGCACGACCGACAGGGCAACTGGAAACACCATATATTTT CASSTTDRATGNTIYF
TRBJ2-2 . . TRBV19 TGTGCCAGTAGTAGCGGGATGAACACCGGGGAGCTGTTTTTT CASSSGMNTGELFF
TRBJ2-7 . TRBD1 TRBV27 TGTGCCAGCAGCCTCCGGGACAGAGTCTACGAGCAGTACTTC CASSLRDRVYEQYF
TRBJ2-7 . . TRBV5-1 TGCGCCAGCAGCTCCGGACTGGGCGGCTACGAGCAGTACTTC CASSSGLGGYEQYF
TRBJ2-7 . TRBD2 TRBV28 TGTGCCAGCAGGCTGACTAGCGGGGCCTCCTACGAGCAGTACTTC CASRLTSGASYEQYF
TRBJ1-3 once . TRBV15 TGTGCCACCAGCACCCGAACAGGGTCCGGAAACACCATATATTTT CATSTRTGSGNTIYF
TRBJ2-3 once . TRBV4-1 TGCGCCAGCAGCCAAGATCACCAGGGATGGGATACGCAGTATTTT CASSQDHQGWDTQYF
TRBJ1-2 . TRBD1 TRBV19 TGTGCCAGTAGTCTTCTTGGACAGGGAAACTATGGCTACACCTTC CASSLLGQGNYGYTF
TRBJ1-6 . . TRBV27 TGTGCCAGCAGGTTACCAGGGAGGCCGGTTTTTTCACCCCTCCACTTT CASRLPGRPVFSPLHF
TRBJ2-7 . . TRBV5-1 TGCGCCAGCAGCTCTCGACAGGCCTACGAGCAGTACTTC CASSSRQAYEQYF
TRBJ1-1 . . TRBV5-5 TGTGCCAGCAGCTTCGGACAGAACACTGAAGCTTTCTTT CASSFGQNTEAFF
TRBJ2-6 . TRBD1 TRBV27 TGTGCCAGCAGTCCGGGGACAGGCCGCTCTGGGGCCAACGTCCTGACTTTC CASSPGTGRSGANVLTF
TRBJ2-7 . TRBD1 TRBV9 TGTGCCAGCAGCGTAGTAACAGGGGAGTACTACGAGCAGTACTTC CASSVVTGEYYEQYF
TRBJ2-1 . . TRBV28 TGTGCCAGCGCGGGCCCTTCACCGCAATACAATGAGCAGTTCTTC CASAGPSPQYNEQFF
TRBJ2-1 . . TRBV2 TGTGCCAGCAACTCACTGAACTACAATGAGCAGTTCTTC CASNSLNYNEQFF
TRBJ1-2 . TRBD1 TRBV4-3 TGCGCCAGCAGCCCCCGTCCCGGGACAGATGGCTACACCTTC CASSPRPGTDGYTF
TRBJ2-7 . . TRBV7-2 TGTGCCAGCAGCTTAGGTGTCCGAGGCGAGCAGTACTTC CASSLGVRGEQYF
TRBJ2-1 few . TRBV3-1/TRBV3-2 TGTGCCAGCAGCGGGGACTCACCCGAGCAGTTCTTC CASSGDSPEQFF
TRBJ2-7 few . TRBV19 TGTGCCAGTAGTCAAAACGGGTACGAGCAGTACTTC CASSQNGYEQYF
TRBJ2-7 once . TRBV10-3 TGTGCCATCAGTGACAGGGGAATTGGGGACGAGCAGTACTTC CAISDRGIGDEQYF
TRBJ1-5 once TRBD1 TRBV6-6 TGTGGCAGCACCGACGGGGGACAGGGGGCATTTGAGCCCCAGCATTTT CGSTDGGQGAFEPQHF
TRBJ2-3 once TRBD2 TRBV5-4 TGTGCCAGCAGCTTAAGCGGGGGAGCCACTAGCACAGATACGCAGTATTTT CASSLSGGATSTDTQYF
TRBJ2-1 . TRBD1 TRBV6-5 TGTGCCAGCAGTTATCCCGGACAGGGAAGGGGCAATGAGCAGTTCTTC CASSYPGQGRGNEQFF
TRBJ1-4 . . TRBV18 TGTGCCAGCTCACCACCACTAAGAGACAGGAATGAAAAACTGTTTTTT CASSPPLRDRNEKLFF
TRBJ2-1 . . TRBV29-1 TGCAGCGTTGGTCCCGAGACTCAAAAGAACAATGAGCAGTTCTTC CSVGPETQKNNEQFF
TRBJ2-7 . TRBD2 TRBV28 TGTGCCAGCACCCGGGAGGGCTCCTACGAGCAGTACTTC CASTREGSYEQYF
TRBJ2-7 . TRBD1 TRBV3-1/TRBV3-2 TGTGCCAGCAGATTCGGACAGGACCTAGGTGGGACCTACGAGCAGTACTTC CASRFGQDLGGTYEQYF
TRBJ2-7 . TRBD1 TRBV19 TGTGCCAGTAGTATGGGGGACAGGGTGGCCGAGCAGTACTTC CASSMGDRVAEQYF
TRBJ1-1 . . TRBV28 TGTGCCAGCAGTTTACGTCAGGGGTTTTTGGGTGAAGCTTTCTTT CASSLRQGFLGEAFF
TRBJ1-4 . TRBD1 TRBV5-4 TGTGCCAGCAGTCAGACAGGGGTCGATGAAAAACTGTTTTTT CASSQTGVDEKLFF
TRBJ2-5 . . TRBV5-1 TGCGCCAGCAGCCAGACTAGTGTGGAGACCCAGTACTTC CASSQTSVETQYF
TRBJ1-2 . . TRBV5-1 TGCGCCAGCAGCTTGGACGGCGGTTTAGGCTACACCTTC CASSLDGGLGYTF
TRBJ2-7 . . TRBV6-2/TRBV6-3 TGTGCCAGCAGTTATTCGACTCAGGGGACCTCCTACGAGCAGTACTTC CASSYSTQGTSYEQYF
TRBJ2-7 . . TRBV27 TGTGCCAGCTGGAGGCCTCAGAGGCCCGCCGAGCAGTACTTC CASWRPQRPAEQYF
TRBJ1-5 few . TRBV19 TGTGCCAGTAGTAGTGAACAGGGAAAGTATCAGCCCCAGCATTTT CASSSEQGKYQPQHF
TRBJ1-2 . . TRBV28 TGTGCCAGTTCGGGACACGAAGAGAGGAACTATGGCTACACCTTC CASSGHEERNYGYTF
TRBJ2-7 . TRBD1 TRBV29-1 TGCAGCGTACAAACCGGGACAGGGGGCTCCTACGAGCAGTACTTC CSVQTGTGGSYEQYF
TRBJ1-1 . TRBD1 TRBV19 TGTGCCAGTAGCCGACTCGGGACAGCGAACACTGAAGCTTTCTTT CASSRLGTANTEAFF
TRBJ2-7 . TRBD2 TRBV7-2 TGTGCCAGCAGCTTCCTCAAAGGGACTAGCGGGATCTACGAGCAGTACTTC CASSFLKGTSGIYEQYF
TRBJ1-5 . . TRBV11-2 TGTGCCAGCAGCGGGGAGACGGGAGAGCCCCAGCATTTT CASSGETGEPQHF
TRBJ1-1 . TRBD1 TRBV19 TGTGCCAGTAGTTTTACACCGGGACAGAGCACTGAAGCTTTCTTT CASSFTPGQSTEAFF
TRBJ1-5 . . TRBV19 TGTGCCAGTAGCCCAGGGGTAGGTCAGCCCCAGCATTTT CASSPGVGQPQHF
TRBJ2-7 . . TRBV4-3 TGCGCCAGCAGCCGCGGGCCGGTGTACGAGCAGTACTTC CASSRGPVYEQYF
TRBJ2-7 . TRBD1 TRBV28 TGTGCCAGCAGTCTAACAGGGGGCGCCGACTACGAGCAGTACTTC CASSLTGGADYEQYF
TRBJ1-5 few . TRBV7-9 TGTGCCAGCAGTCAGGATTGGCGTCAGCCCCAGCATTTT CASSQDWRQPQHF
TRBJ2-7 . TRBD2 TRBV27 TGTGCCAGCAGTCTTCTGCGATCGGGACTAGCGGGCTTGACCTACGAGCAGTACTTC CASSLLRSGLAGLTYEQYF
TRBJ2-6 . TRBD1 TRBV20-1 TGCAGTGCTAGTTCGACAGGGGGCGCTTCGGGGGCCAACGTCCTGACTTTC CSASSTGGASGANVLTF
TRBJ1-2 . . TRBV4-2 TGTGCCAGCAGCCAAGATCGGGGGAACCGGGGTGGCTACACCTTC CASSQDRGNRGGYTF
TRBJ2-7 . TRBD1 TRBV28 TGTGCCAGCAGACTGACAGGGTGGGTCGAGCAGTACTTC CASRLTGWVEQYF
TRBJ2-1 . . TRBV5-1 TGCGCCAGCAGCTTTGTGCGGGGCTCCTACAATGAGCAGTTCTTC CASSFVRGSYNEQFF
TRBJ1-4 . . TRBV3-1/TRBV3-2 TGTGCCAGCAGCCCCCGGGCAACTAATGAAAAACTGTTTTTT CASSPRATNEKLFF
TRBJ2-1 . TRBD2 TRBV9 TGTGCCAGCAGCATTAGCGGGGGGGCTGGATACAATGAGCAGTTCTTC CASSISGGAGYNEQFF
TRBJ1-5 . TRBD1 TRBV28 TGTGCCAGCAGTTCGGGACAGGGAGGGGGATATCAGCCCCAGCATTTT CASSSGQGGGYQPQHF
TRBJ2-7 . TRBD2 TRBV5-1 TGCGCCAGCAGCTCCGGGACTAGCGGCCCGTCCTACGAGCAGTACTTC CASSSGTSGPSYEQYF
TRBJ1-1 . . TRBV20-1 TGCAGTGCTAGTAACAGTGAAGCTTTCTTT CSASNSEAFF
TRBJ1-1 . . TRBV11-3 TGTGCCAGCAGCTTAGATCCCCAAGCAGGGGCGGGGAACACTGAAGCTTTCTTT CASSLDPQAGAGNTEAFF